This T cell receptor (beta chain) was sequenced during a study of blood T cell repertoires in COVID-19. Between the trimmed V and J ends, which lost 6 bases and 8 bases, there was a span of 10 bases. The CDR3 is 10 residues long. CDR1 is SQVTM and CDR2 is ANQGSEA in the germline V gene. Clones were read by immunoSEQ multiplex PCR, and TCRdb kept only the in-frame ones, dropping some. In the table there are about 400,000 clones, 88% of which are singletons. The participants were between about 18 and 90 years old and came from under 25 US areas. Grouping used clinical history reported by participants in a survey and questionnaire.

The V call is TRBV29-1, the J call TRBJ1-2; D ambiguous. Material for sequencing was PBMCs or T cells enriched from blood (not recorded which). This receptor was identified in a woman aged 40 to 50 with acute COVID-19. CDR3 protein: CSVDFSGYTF. The CDR3 DNA follows: TGCAGCGTGGACTTTTCCGGCTACACCTTC.